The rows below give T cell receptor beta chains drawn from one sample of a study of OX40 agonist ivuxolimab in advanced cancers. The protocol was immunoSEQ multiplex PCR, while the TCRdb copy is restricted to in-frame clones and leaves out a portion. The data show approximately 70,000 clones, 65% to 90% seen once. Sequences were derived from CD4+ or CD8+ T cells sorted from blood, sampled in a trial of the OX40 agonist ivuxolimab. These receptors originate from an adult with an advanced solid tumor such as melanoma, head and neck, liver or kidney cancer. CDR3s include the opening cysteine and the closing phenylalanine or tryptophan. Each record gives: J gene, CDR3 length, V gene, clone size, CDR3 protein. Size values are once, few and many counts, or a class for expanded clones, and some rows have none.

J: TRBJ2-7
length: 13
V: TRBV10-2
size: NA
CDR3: CASGTSSLYEQYF

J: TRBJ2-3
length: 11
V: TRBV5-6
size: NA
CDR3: CASSLRNTQYF

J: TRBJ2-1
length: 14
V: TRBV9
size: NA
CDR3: CASSAGQAYNEQFF

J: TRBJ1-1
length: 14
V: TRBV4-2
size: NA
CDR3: CASSLAGPPGEAFF

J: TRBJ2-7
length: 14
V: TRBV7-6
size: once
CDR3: CASSLDPASYEQYF

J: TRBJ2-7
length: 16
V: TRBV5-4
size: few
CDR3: CASSLAASGGRYEQYF

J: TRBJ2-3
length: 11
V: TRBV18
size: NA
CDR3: CASSPQGPQYF

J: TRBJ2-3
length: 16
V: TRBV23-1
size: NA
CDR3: CASSQSVRGPADTQYF

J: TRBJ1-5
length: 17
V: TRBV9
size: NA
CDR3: CASSVGPLGASNQPQHF

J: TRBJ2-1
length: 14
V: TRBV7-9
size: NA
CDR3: CASSLQSPYNEQFF

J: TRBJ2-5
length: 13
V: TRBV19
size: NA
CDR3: CASSIGFSETQYF

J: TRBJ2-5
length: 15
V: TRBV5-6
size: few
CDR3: CASSLRKIYQETQYF

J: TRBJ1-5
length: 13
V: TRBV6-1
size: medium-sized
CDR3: CASNPGTGRPQHF

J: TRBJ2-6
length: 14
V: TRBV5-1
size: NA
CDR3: CASWEGYGANVLTF

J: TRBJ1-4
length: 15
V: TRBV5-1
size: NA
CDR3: CASSLANGYNEKLFF

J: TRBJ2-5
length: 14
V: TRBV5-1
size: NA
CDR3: CASSLGVVGETQYF

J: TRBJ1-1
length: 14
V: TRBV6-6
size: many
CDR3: CASSDRGPNTEAFF